These 8 T cell receptor beta chains came from one sample sequenced in a study of T cell responses to AZD1222 COVID-19 vaccine. Generated by immunoSEQ multiplex PCR, the TCRdb table keeps only in-frame clones and is missing some. Of over 150,000 clones listed, about 86% were seen once; the top ten hold 5.5%. This specimen consisted of peripheral blood, obtained on day 0 of MenACWY control vaccination. These receptors came from an adult in good health.

The J gene is TRBJ1-2, the V gene TRBV30; D is perhaps TRBD1 (5 bases). This CDR3 is built from 11 residues. V was trimmed by 8 bases and J by 4 bases, leaving 11 bases between them. From germline, CDR1 is GTSNPN and CDR2 SVGIG (reference sequence). The CDR3 here is CARDRSYGYTF. The CDR3 DNA is TGTGCCCGAGACAGAAGCTATGGCTACACCTTC. The full variable domain, rest sourced from reference TRBV30 and TRBJ1-2, is SQTIHQWPATLVQPVGSPLSLECTVEGTSNPNLYWYRQAAGRGLQLLFYSVGIGQISSEVPQNLSASRPQDRQFILSSKKLLLSDSGFYLCARDRSYGYTFGSGTRLTVV.

The CDR3 sequence: CASSATGESNTGELFF. DNA for the CDR3: TGTGCCAGCAGCGCCACAGGGGAATCAAACACCGGGGAGCTGTTTTTT. This sequence joins TRBV7-8 and TRBJ2-2; 7 positions match TRBD1. CDR1 and CDR2 from the germline V gene are SGHVS and FQNEAQ. J was trimmed by 2 bases and V by 5 bases; bases with no gene match: 8. The CDR3 length is 16 residues.

This clone was seen more than once but under ten times. The CDR3 nucleotides read TGCGCCAGCAGCGTTCAGCTGAACACTGAAGCTTTCTTT. Translation gives CASSVQLNTEAFF. This chain uses TRBV10-1 with TRBJ1-1, with no clear D. The CDR3 spans 13 residues. Between the trimmed V and J ends, which lost 6 bases and 0 bases, there was a span of 8 bases. Germline CDR1 and CDR2: WNHNN and SYGVQD (reference sequence).

The chain carries TRBV5-1 and TRBJ1-2; D remains ambiguous. This CDR3 comprises 14 residues. Trimming cost V 1 base and J 2 bases, with 9 bases left between them. Germline lookup yields CDR1 SGHRS and CDR2 YFSETQ. CDR3 in amino acids: CASSLTVGNYGYTF. CDR3 in DNA: TGCGCCAGCAGCTTGACAGTTGGGAACTATGGCTACACCTTC.

This clone was recorded once. The rearrangement joins TRBV7-2 to TRBJ1-1, with D hard to call. V shed 6 bases and J shed 4 bases, with 18 bases lying between them. This CDR3 region has 15 residues. Looked up from germline, CDR1 is SGHTA and CDR2 is FQGNSA. The CDR3 region has the DNA TGTGCCAGCAGTGTTCGGGCCTCCGAGCGCACTGAAGCTTTCTTT. It translates to CASSVRASERTEAFF.

The V gene is TRBV7-2, the J gene TRBJ2-6, with D unresolved. The length of the CDR3 is 14 residues. Germline V gene sequence: CDR1 SGHTA, CDR2 FQGNSA. The V end was cut by 4 bases, the J end by 0 bases, with 4 bases between. CDR3 in DNA: TGTGCCAGCAGCTCGAACTCTGGGGCCAACGTCCTGACTTTC. Translating it yields CASSSNSGANVLTF. Looking up the rest from reference TRBV7-2 and TRBJ2-6 gives the full variable domain: GAGVSQSPSNKVTEKGKDVELRCDPISGHTALYWYRQSLGQGLEFLIYFQGNSAPDKSGLPSDRFSAERTGGSVSTLTIQRTQQEDSAVYLCASSSNSGANVLTFGAGSRLTVL.

This clone has only one observation. The V and J genes are TRBV6-5 and TRBJ2-7; TRBD2 agrees at 11 bases. V shed 6 bases, J shed 6 bases, and the junction held 7 bases outside the gene matches. This CDR3 has 14 residues. CDR1 and CDR2 from the germline V gene are MNHEY and SVGAGI. CDR3 DNA: TGTGCCAGCAGGATGGAACTAGCGGGAGTCGAGCAGTACTTC. Its translation is CASRMELAGVEQYF.

The chain employs TRBV29-1 and TRBJ2-2; 9 bases line up with TRBD2. Germline V CDR1 and CDR2: SQVTM, ANQGSEA. J gave up 0 bases and V 5 bases, and 7 bases lay outside the gene matches. CDR3 length: 16 amino acids. The CDR3 region has the DNA TGCAGCGTTTTAGCGGGAGCTTCTTCGAACACCGGGGAGCTGTTTTTT. Its protein product is CSVLAGASSNTGELFF.